Below are 22 T cell receptor beta chains sequenced from a single sample in a study of regulatory T cells in long-lasting Graves disease. Time point denoted: persistent/refractory GD, antithyroid drugs over 5 years with positive TRAb. RNA isolated from PBMCs was used to make the TCR library. Through Arm-PCR of CDR3 regions and iRepertoire HTBI primers, TCR beta libraries were built. Using its own MiXCR run on the multiplex PCR reads, TCRdb lists one record per CDR3 protein. The sample contains about 310,000 distinct CDR3 sequences, 20% to 25% of which appear only once. The sample consisted of peripheral blood mononuclear cells (PBMCs), taken when the disease was refractory, from a patient treated with antithyroid drugs. The receptors originated from a female donor with Graves disease.

This clonotype appeared a few times. The gene calls are TRBV20-1 and TRBJ2-7; 14 nucleotides line up with TRBD2. This CDR3 has 17 residues. Germline V CDR1 and CDR2: DFQATT, SNEGSKA (reference sequence). V shed 5 bases, J shed 3 bases, and the junction held 12 bases outside the gene matches. The CDR3 DNA sequence: TGCAGTGCTGTCTCCGGGACTAGCGGGAGTATATACTACGAGCAGTACTTC. Protein sequence: CSAVSGTSGSIYYEQYF.

This chain connects TRBV29-1 to TRBJ2-1, with D perhaps being TRBD1 or TRBD2 (5 bases each). Germline V gene sequence: CDR1 SQVTM, CDR2 ANQGSEA. The CDR3 consists of 16 residues. V lost 4 bases and J 7 bases, leaving 23 bases between the germline ends. CDR3 nucleotides: TGCAGCGTTGTTGGGCCTAGGGGAGTGGGTGTGAATGAGCAGTTCTTC. Its translation: CSVVGPRGVGVNEQFF.

This clonotype was picked up many times. The chain recombines TRBV15 with TRBJ2-7, with D perhaps matching TRBD1 (6 bases). Germline CDR1 reads LNHNV; CDR2 reads YYDKDF (reference sequence). V shed 2 bases and J shed 0 bases, with 11 bases lying between them. CDR3 size: 15 residues. CDR3 in amino acids: CATSRSRDNSYEQYF. CDR3 nucleotide sequence: TGTGCCACCAGCAGATCCCGGGACAACTCCTACGAGCAGTACTTC.

The V gene is TRBV9, the J gene TRBJ2-5; the match to TRBD2 covers 11 bases. The germline V gene has CDR1 SGDLS and CDR2 YYNGEE. The CDR3 consists of 17 residues. The ends lost 5 bases at V and 4 bases at J; junction bases unmatched: 13. The CDR3 reads CASSKEVGLADRETQYF. CDR3 bases: TGTGCCAGCAGTAAGGAAGTGGGACTAGCGGACCGAGAGACCCAGTACTTC.

This clonotype was recorded many times. The rearrangement uses TRBV7-2 and TRBJ1-1, with TRBD1 as a possible D gene (5 bases). The germline gives CDR1 SGHTA, CDR2 FQGNSA. Trimming removed 5 bases from V and 0 bases from J, with 16 bases in between. The CDR3 totals 16 residues. CDR3 nucleotide sequence: TGTGCCAGCAGCACAAGCGGGGGGATAATGAACACTGAAGCTTTCTTT. Protein sequence: CASSTSGGIMNTEAFF.

This clonotype was seen a handful of times. The V call is TRBV3-1, the J call TRBJ2-3; 7 bases align to TRBD2. The germline CDR1 and CDR2 sequences are LGHDT and YNNKEL (reference sequence). The CDR3 covers 14 residues. V lost 5 bases to trimming and J lost 8 bases; unmatched junction nucleotides: 10. DNA for the CDR3: TGTGCCAGCAGCGGTTTCGGGGGGAGCGGTACGCAGTATTTT. Translated: CASSGFGGSGTQYF.

V gene TRBV25-1 combines with J gene TRBJ2-7; tentative D call: TRBD2 (5 bases). Germline V gene data show CDR1 as MGHDK and CDR2 as SYGVNS. The CDR3 contains 14 residues. Trimming pared 2 bases from V and 2 bases from J, leaving 10 bases between. Here the CDR3 reads CASSELGSTYEQYF. DNA for the CDR3: TGTGCCAGCAGTGAACTAGGGAGTACCTACGAGCAGTACTTC.

This clonotype was counted a few times. This chain links TRBV28 with TRBJ2-4; no clear D gene. Looked up from germline, CDR1 is MDHEN and CDR2 is SYDVKM. Trimming took 5 bases from V and 0 from J, leaving 11 bases between them. This CDR3 spans 15 amino acids. The DNA of the CDR3 is TGTGCCAGCAGTCCTCTAGTACTAGCCAAAAACATTCAGTACTTC. Its translation is CASSPLVLAKNIQYF. The entire variable domain, with the rest obtained from reference TRBV28 and TRBJ2-4, is as follows: DVKVTQSSRYLVKRTGEKVFLECVQDMDHENMFWYRQDPGLGLRLIYFSYDVKMKEKGDIPEGYSVSREKKERFSLILESASTNQTSMYLCASSPLVLAKNIQYFGAGTRLSVL.

A few counts support this clonotype. This chain joins TRBV5-6 and TRBJ1-1; 7 bases match TRBD1. The CDR3 runs to 14 residues. Germline V gene lookup returns CDR1 SGHDT and CDR2 YYEEEE. V lost 3 bases and J lost 5; bases outside the gene matches: 7. Here the CDR3 DNA reads TGTGCCAGCAGCTGGGACAGATCGTGGACTGAAGCTTTCTTT. Protein sequence: CASSWDRSWTEAFF.

The chain's CDR3 is CASSHGPRTSPINEQYF. The CDR3 nucleotides are TGCGCCAGCAGCCACGGGCCCCGGACTAGCCCGATAAATGAGCAGTACTTC. The chain employs TRBV4-1 and TRBJ2-7, with 8 bases fitting TRBD2. CDR1 is MGHRA and CDR2 is YSYEKL in the germline V gene. CDR3 length: 17 residues. The V gene end was trimmed by 3 bases and the J gene end by 7 bases; junction bases not matched to a gene: 17.

Ten or more counts support this clonotype. The chain joins TRBV27 to TRBJ1-1; D gene uncertain. V was clipped by 8 bases and J by 2 bases, with 12 bases between them. This CDR3 contains 13 residues. Germline V CDR1 and CDR2: MNHEY, SMNVEV (reference sequence). DNA of the CDR3: TGTGCCAGCGGAGCGAGCGCTAACACTGAAGCTTTCTTT. Amino acids: CASGASANTEAFF.

The chain links TRBV5-4 to TRBJ1-2; the D gene is possibly TRBD1 (6 bases). Germline loops: CDR1 SGHNT, CDR2 YYREEE (reference sequence). With 3 bases removed from V and 7 bases from J, the gap between germline ends came to 10 bases. This CDR3 is 12 amino acids long. The CDR3 bases are TGTGCCAGCAGCTCTCAGGGGCCTGGCTACACCTTC. It encodes CASSSQGPGYTF. Combining the CDR3 with reference TRBV5-4 and TRBJ1-2 gives the whole variable domain ETGVTQSPTHLIKTRGQQVTLRCSSQSGHNTVSWYQQALGQGPQFIFQYYREEENGRGNFPPRFSGLQFPNYSSELNVNALELDDSALYLCASSSQGPGYTFGSGTRLTVV.

V and J are TRBV20-1 and TRBJ1-6, with a possible D match to TRBD1 (6 bases). The CDR3 sequence is 18 residues long. CDR1 is DFQATT and CDR2 is SNEGSKA in the germline V gene (reference sequence). V dropped 3 bases and J dropped 1 base, with 19 bases sitting between them. CDR3 nucleotide sequence: TGCAGTGCTAGGGGGGCGCAGGGTTTTACTTCCTATAATTCACCCCTCCACTTT. It yields the protein CSARGAQGFTSYNSPLHF.

The CDR3 reads CASSIAGGYQETQYF. The CDR3, as DNA: TGTGCCAGTAGTATAGCAGGCGGCTACCAAGAGACCCAGTACTTC. The chain is built from TRBV19 and TRBJ2-5, with D hard to call. Germline assignment: CDR1 LNHDA and CDR2 SQIVND (reference sequence). The CDR3 spans 15 residues. Trimming cost V 1 base and J 0 bases, with 9 bases left between them.

This clonotype appeared a few times. V usage is TRBV7-2 and J usage is TRBJ2-2, with D uncertain. Germline values: CDR1 SGHTA, CDR2 FQGNSA. The CDR3 has 15 residues. Trimming took 3 bases from V and 8 from J, leaving 16 bases between them. The CDR3 DNA reads TGTGCCAGCAGCTTTTCTGGTGCCCTGGGTGGGGAGCTGTTTTTT. Translating gives CASSFSGALGGELFF.

This clonotype was counted ten times or more. CDR3 nucleotides: TGTGCCAGCAGCTTACTGGACTCCTACGAGCAGTACTTC. As protein: CASSLLDSYEQYF. The chain uses TRBV7-6 and TRBJ2-7; D remains unclear. V gave up 2 bases and J gave up 0 bases, with 5 bases separating them. The CDR3 contains 13 residues. Germline CDR1 reads SGHVS; CDR2 reads FNYEAQ.

This chain links TRBV9 with TRBJ2-5; D is unresolved. Germline CDR1 reads SGDLS; CDR2 reads YYNGEE. The CDR3 is 13 amino acids. V was pared by 4 bases and J by 2 bases, with 9 bases between. This chain's CDR3 is CASSPGWQETQYF. The CDR3 bases are TGTGCCAGCAGCCCTGGGTGGCAAGAGACCCAGTACTTC.

The chain has TRBV7-9 and TRBJ2-4; unclear D gene. V was cut by 4 bases and J by 0 bases, with 13 bases left in between. Germline V lookup: CDR1 SEHNR, CDR2 FQNEAQ (reference sequence). CDR3 length: 16 residues. The CDR3 loop reads CASSSGYGLAKNIQYF. CDR3 bases: TGTGCCAGCAGCTCCGGATACGGGTTAGCCAAAAACATTCAGTACTTC.

This clonotype came up many times. CDR3 sequence reads: CSARRPTGNEQFF. The CDR3 DNA follows: TGCAGTGCTAGAAGACCGACAGGCAATGAGCAGTTCTTC. The J gene is TRBJ2-1, the V gene TRBV20-1; the D gene is possibly TRBD1 (6 bases). Germline CDR1 is DFQATT and CDR2 is SNEGSKA (reference sequence). The CDR3 spans 13 residues. Trimming removed 2 bases at V and 6 bases at J, with 11 bases between.

The genes are TRBV20-1 and TRBJ1-4; no clear D gene. Germline V gene data show CDR1 as DFQATT and CDR2 as SNEGSKA (reference sequence). This CDR3 comprises 12 residues. Deletions cut 2 bases from V and 8 bases from J, with 9 bases between. CDR3 loop: CSARYTAEKLFF. The CDR3 DNA is TGCAGTGCTAGATACACCGCCGAAAAACTGTTTTTT.

This clonotype showed up many times. The J gene is TRBJ2-5, the V gene TRBV29-1, with TRBD2 matching 7 bases. Trimming at V came to 4 bases and at J to 4 bases, leaving 9 bases not matched to a gene. This CDR3 region has 14 residues. Germline CDR1 is SQVTM and CDR2 is ANQGSEA. The CDR3 DNA reads as TGCAGCGTTGTGGGAGGACTAGGGCGAGAGACCCAGTACTTC. It specifies CSVVGGLGRETQYF.

Only a few counts were recorded for this clonotype. The chain carries TRBV30 and TRBJ2-5, with 7 bases aligning to TRBD2. Germline V CDR1 and CDR2: GTSNPN, SVGIG (reference sequence). V lost 0 bases to trimming and J lost 4 bases; unmatched junction nucleotides: 5. The CDR3 sequence is 14 residues long. In DNA form, the CDR3 reads TGTGCCTGGAGTGTGGTGGGAGGGTCAGAGACCCAGTACTTC. It is translated as CAWSVVGGSETQYF.